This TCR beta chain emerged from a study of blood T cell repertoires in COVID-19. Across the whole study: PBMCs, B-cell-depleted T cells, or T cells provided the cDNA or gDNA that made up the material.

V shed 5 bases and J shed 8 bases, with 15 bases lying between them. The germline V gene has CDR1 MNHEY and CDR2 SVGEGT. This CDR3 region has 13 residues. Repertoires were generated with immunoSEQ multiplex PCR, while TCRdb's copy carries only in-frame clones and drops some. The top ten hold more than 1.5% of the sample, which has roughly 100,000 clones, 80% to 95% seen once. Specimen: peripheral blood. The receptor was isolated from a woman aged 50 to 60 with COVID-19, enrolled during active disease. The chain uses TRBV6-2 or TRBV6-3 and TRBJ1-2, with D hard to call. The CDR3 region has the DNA TGTGCCAGCAGTGGTTCCCGCGGAGGGGGCTACACCTTC. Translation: CASSGSRGGGYTF.